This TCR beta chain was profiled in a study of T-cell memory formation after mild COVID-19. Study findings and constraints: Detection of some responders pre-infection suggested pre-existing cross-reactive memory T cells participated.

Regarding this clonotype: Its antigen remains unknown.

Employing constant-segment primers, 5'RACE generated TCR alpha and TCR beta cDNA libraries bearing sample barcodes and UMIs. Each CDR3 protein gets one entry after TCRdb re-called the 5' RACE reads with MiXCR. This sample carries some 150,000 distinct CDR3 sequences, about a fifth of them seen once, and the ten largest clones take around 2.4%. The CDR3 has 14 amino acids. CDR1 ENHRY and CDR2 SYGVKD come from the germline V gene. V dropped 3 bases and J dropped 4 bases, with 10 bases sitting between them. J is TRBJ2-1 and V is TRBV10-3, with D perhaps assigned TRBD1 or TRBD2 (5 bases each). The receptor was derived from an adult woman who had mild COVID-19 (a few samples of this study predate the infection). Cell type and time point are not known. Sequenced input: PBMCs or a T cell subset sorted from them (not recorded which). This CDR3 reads CAISDRGMYNEQFF. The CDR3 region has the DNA TGTGCCATCAGTGACCGGGGCATGTACAATGAGCAGTTCTTC.